These 15 T cell receptor beta chains share one sample of origin, sequenced in a study of T-cell memory formation after mild COVID-19. TCRdb ran MiXCR on the 5' RACE reads and lists one entry per CDR3 protein. The data show some 300,000 distinct CDR3 sequences, just under 20% seen once. The specimen was PBMCs or a T cell subset sorted from them (not recorded which). Receptors originate from a man between 18 and 29 years old who had mild COVID-19 (a few samples of this study predate the infection). Cell type and time point are not known.

The chain recombines TRBV4-2 with TRBJ2-3; possible D gene TRBD2, 8 bases. CDR1 and CDR2 from the germline V gene are LGHNA and YNFKEQ. V was clipped by 0 bases and J by 9 bases, with 22 bases between them. The CDR3 loop spans 17 amino acids. This chain's CDR3 is CASSQEATSGRGGTQYF. The CDR3 bases are TGTGCCAGCAGCCAAGAGGCAACTAGCGGCCGAGGGGGCACGCAGTATTTT.

In this sample, this clonotype turned up a few times. This chain links TRBV5-1 with TRBJ2-3; D tentatively fits TRBD1 or TRBD2 (5 bases each). V lost 4 bases, J lost 0 bases, and 15 bases lay in between. The germline V gene has CDR1 SGHRS and CDR2 YFSETQ. The CDR3 is 16 amino acids. This CDR3 is CASSRAGTGSTDTQYF. The CDR3 DNA reads TGCGCCAGCAGCAGGGCCGGGACGGGGAGCACAGATACGCAGTATTTT.

There are a few counts of this clonotype. This chain links TRBV10-2 with TRBJ2-4; no firm D call. Germline loops: CDR1 WSHSY, CDR2 SAAADI. Trimming cost V 6 bases and J 6 bases, with 9 bases left between them. The CDR3 loop spans 12 amino acids. This chain's CDR3 is CASRVTGNIQYF. Written as DNA, the CDR3 is TGCGCCAGCAGGGTCACGGGAAACATTCAGTACTTC.

At least ten counts were recorded for this clonotype. The rearrangement uses TRBV5-1 and TRBJ2-7, with D possibly TRBD1 on 6 matching bases. CDR1 is SGHRS and CDR2 is YFSETQ in the germline V gene. The CDR3 covers 14 residues. Trimming removed 5 bases from V and 2 bases from J, with 14 bases in between. The CDR3 spells CASSPRTETYEQYF. The CDR3 bases are TGCGCCAGCAGTCCCAGGACAGAGACCTACGAGCAGTACTTC.

This chain uses TRBV5-1 with TRBJ2-1; D call uncertain. CDR1 and CDR2 (germline): SGHRS, YFSETQ. Trimming stripped 4 bases from V and 5 bases from J, with 10 bases between. The CDR3 contains 13 residues. The CDR3 sequence: CASSPDGDNEQFF. CDR3 coding DNA: TGCGCCAGCAGCCCGGACGGAGACAATGAGCAGTTCTTC. Full variable domain (missing parts from reference TRBV5-1 and TRBJ2-1): KAGVTQTPRYLIKTRGQQVTLSCSPISGHRSVSWYQQTPGQGLQFLFEYFSETQRNKGNFPGRFSGRQFSNSRSEMNVSTLELGDSALYLCASSPDGDNEQFFGPGTRLTVL.

This chain connects TRBV6-6 to TRBJ2-5, with TRBD1 identical over 7 bases. Germline CDR1 MNHNY, CDR2 SVGAGI (reference sequence). The J segment lost 4 bases and the V segment lost 0 bases, leaving 5 bases of the junction unmatched. This CDR3 is built from 15 residues. The CDR3 nucleotides are TGTGCCAGCAGTTACTCGAGGGCAGGGGGAGAGACCCAGTACTTC. Amino acid sequence: CASSYSRAGGETQYF.

The rearrangement links TRBV2 to TRBJ1-4; no clear D gene. CDR3 length: 16 amino acids. The V gene's germline CDR1 is SNHLY and CDR2 FYNNEI. The V gene lost 5 bases and the J gene lost 0 bases, with 13 bases spanning the gap. CDR3 sequence reads: CASSLYPTATNEKLFF. The CDR3 DNA sequence: TGTGCCAGCAGTCTTTACCCGACCGCAACTAATGAAAAACTGTTTTTT.

The chain combines TRBV7-2 with TRBJ2-1; TRBD2 might be the D (5 bases). V shed 2 bases and J shed 0 bases, with 11 bases lying between them. The V gene's germline CDR1 is SGHTA and CDR2 FQGNSA. There are 16 residues in the CDR3. CDR3 residues: CASSLPWGDSYNEQFF. The CDR3 bases are TGTGCCAGCAGCTTACCCTGGGGAGACTCCTACAATGAGCAGTTCTTC.

This chain links TRBV5-1 with TRBJ2-1; D not certain. The V end was cut by 4 bases, the J end by 4 bases, with 12 bases between. The CDR3 totals 14 residues. Germline loops: CDR1 SGHRS, CDR2 YFSETQ. CDR3 coding DNA: TGCGCCAGCAGCCTTGGTCTGGGTTACAATGAGCAGTTCTTC. Translation: CASSLGLGYNEQFF.

This chain uses TRBV11-2 with TRBJ1-2, with 8 nucleotides matching TRBD1. From germline, CDR1 is SGHAT and CDR2 FQNNGV. CDR3 length equals 14 residues. With V trimmed by 5 bases and J by 7 bases, 9 bases remained unmatched. The CDR3 region is CASSPTTGGSGYTF. The CDR3 DNA is TGTGCCAGCAGCCCAACAACAGGGGGAAGTGGCTACACCTTC.

This clonotype was observed a handful of times. V gene TRBV28 combines with J gene TRBJ1-6, with D unresolved. There are 17 residues in the CDR3. The germline V gene has CDR1 MDHEN and CDR2 SYDVKM. V was clipped by 7 bases and J by 6 bases, with 22 bases between them. The CDR3 coding sequence is TGTGCCAGCATCACGCCTTACGGGTATGAGGGTAATTCACCCCTCCACTTT. Its protein is CASITPYGYEGNSPLHF.

This clonotype came up a few times. The chain carries TRBV5-1 and TRBJ2-1; 9 bases agree with TRBD1. The ends lost 2 bases at V and 4 bases at J; junction bases unmatched: 4. Germline V gives CDR1 SGHRS, CDR2 YFSETQ. The CDR3 totals 15 residues. The DNA for the CDR3 is TGCGCCAGCAGCTTACAGGGGGCCAGATACAATGAGCAGTTCTTC. Translation gives CASSLQGARYNEQFF.

In this sample, this clonotype turned up a few times. The V gene is TRBV6-2 or TRBV6-3, the J gene TRBJ1-1; possible D gene TRBD1, 6 bases. The CDR3 has 14 amino acids. Trimming stripped 6 bases from V and 1 base from J, with 12 bases between. Germline V gives CDR1 MNHEY, CDR2 SVGEGT. CDR3 sequence (DNA): TGTGCCAGCAGCCTCACAGGGAGGAACACTGAAGCTTTCTTT. This sequence encodes CASSLTGRNTEAFF.

The sample holds many counts of this clonotype. J is TRBJ1-2 and V is TRBV6-5; a weak D match, TRBD1 (5 bases). The V gene's germline CDR1 is MNHEY and CDR2 SVGAGI. V dropped 4 bases and J dropped 9 bases, with 21 bases sitting between them. The CDR3 sequence is 15 residues long. CDR3 nucleotide sequence: TGTGCCAGCAGTTCCCGGGGGACGGCGGGAAGGAGCTACACCTTC. As protein: CASSSRGTAGRSYTF.

This chain uses TRBV4-2 with TRBJ1-1; D is uncertain. The CDR3 is 14 residues long. V gave up 4 bases and J gave up 2 bases, with 11 bases separating them. Germline V CDR1 and CDR2: LGHNA, YNFKEQ. The CDR3 here is CASSPEGPNTEAFF. For the CDR3, the DNA is TGTGCCAGCAGCCCCGAAGGACCCAACACTGAAGCTTTCTTT.